The source of this T cell receptor (beta chain) is a study of PD-1 blockade in classical Hodgkin lymphoma. The germline V and J ends were trimmed by 4 bases and 0 bases, with 12 bases remaining between them. The CDR3 runs to 15 residues. Looked up from germline, CDR1 is LGHNA and CDR2 is YSLEER. Overall study findings and caveats: Compared with baseline, CD4+ but not CD8+ TCR diversity had risen significantly by C4D1. Factors driving the repertoire differences, possibly disease activity or prior therapy, remain undefined.

Repertoires were generated with immunoSEQ multiplex PCR, while TCRdb's copy carries only in-frame clones and drops some. The table has under 30,000 clones, roughly two thirds seen once. As regards this clone: The antigen remains undetermined.

Every one of the patients relapsed after autologous stem cell transplantation (brentuximab vedotin exposure was variable). The chain combines TRBV4-3 with TRBJ1-1; the D gene is possibly TRBD1 (6 bases). The TCR was taken from a human donor with classical Hodgkin lymphoma. Sequenced here: peripheral blood mononuclear cells (PBMCs), sampled at baseline. In DNA, the CDR3 is TGCGCCAGCAGCCGATCCACAGGGATGAACACTGAAGCTTTCTTT. Translated, it gives CASSRSTGMNTEAFF.